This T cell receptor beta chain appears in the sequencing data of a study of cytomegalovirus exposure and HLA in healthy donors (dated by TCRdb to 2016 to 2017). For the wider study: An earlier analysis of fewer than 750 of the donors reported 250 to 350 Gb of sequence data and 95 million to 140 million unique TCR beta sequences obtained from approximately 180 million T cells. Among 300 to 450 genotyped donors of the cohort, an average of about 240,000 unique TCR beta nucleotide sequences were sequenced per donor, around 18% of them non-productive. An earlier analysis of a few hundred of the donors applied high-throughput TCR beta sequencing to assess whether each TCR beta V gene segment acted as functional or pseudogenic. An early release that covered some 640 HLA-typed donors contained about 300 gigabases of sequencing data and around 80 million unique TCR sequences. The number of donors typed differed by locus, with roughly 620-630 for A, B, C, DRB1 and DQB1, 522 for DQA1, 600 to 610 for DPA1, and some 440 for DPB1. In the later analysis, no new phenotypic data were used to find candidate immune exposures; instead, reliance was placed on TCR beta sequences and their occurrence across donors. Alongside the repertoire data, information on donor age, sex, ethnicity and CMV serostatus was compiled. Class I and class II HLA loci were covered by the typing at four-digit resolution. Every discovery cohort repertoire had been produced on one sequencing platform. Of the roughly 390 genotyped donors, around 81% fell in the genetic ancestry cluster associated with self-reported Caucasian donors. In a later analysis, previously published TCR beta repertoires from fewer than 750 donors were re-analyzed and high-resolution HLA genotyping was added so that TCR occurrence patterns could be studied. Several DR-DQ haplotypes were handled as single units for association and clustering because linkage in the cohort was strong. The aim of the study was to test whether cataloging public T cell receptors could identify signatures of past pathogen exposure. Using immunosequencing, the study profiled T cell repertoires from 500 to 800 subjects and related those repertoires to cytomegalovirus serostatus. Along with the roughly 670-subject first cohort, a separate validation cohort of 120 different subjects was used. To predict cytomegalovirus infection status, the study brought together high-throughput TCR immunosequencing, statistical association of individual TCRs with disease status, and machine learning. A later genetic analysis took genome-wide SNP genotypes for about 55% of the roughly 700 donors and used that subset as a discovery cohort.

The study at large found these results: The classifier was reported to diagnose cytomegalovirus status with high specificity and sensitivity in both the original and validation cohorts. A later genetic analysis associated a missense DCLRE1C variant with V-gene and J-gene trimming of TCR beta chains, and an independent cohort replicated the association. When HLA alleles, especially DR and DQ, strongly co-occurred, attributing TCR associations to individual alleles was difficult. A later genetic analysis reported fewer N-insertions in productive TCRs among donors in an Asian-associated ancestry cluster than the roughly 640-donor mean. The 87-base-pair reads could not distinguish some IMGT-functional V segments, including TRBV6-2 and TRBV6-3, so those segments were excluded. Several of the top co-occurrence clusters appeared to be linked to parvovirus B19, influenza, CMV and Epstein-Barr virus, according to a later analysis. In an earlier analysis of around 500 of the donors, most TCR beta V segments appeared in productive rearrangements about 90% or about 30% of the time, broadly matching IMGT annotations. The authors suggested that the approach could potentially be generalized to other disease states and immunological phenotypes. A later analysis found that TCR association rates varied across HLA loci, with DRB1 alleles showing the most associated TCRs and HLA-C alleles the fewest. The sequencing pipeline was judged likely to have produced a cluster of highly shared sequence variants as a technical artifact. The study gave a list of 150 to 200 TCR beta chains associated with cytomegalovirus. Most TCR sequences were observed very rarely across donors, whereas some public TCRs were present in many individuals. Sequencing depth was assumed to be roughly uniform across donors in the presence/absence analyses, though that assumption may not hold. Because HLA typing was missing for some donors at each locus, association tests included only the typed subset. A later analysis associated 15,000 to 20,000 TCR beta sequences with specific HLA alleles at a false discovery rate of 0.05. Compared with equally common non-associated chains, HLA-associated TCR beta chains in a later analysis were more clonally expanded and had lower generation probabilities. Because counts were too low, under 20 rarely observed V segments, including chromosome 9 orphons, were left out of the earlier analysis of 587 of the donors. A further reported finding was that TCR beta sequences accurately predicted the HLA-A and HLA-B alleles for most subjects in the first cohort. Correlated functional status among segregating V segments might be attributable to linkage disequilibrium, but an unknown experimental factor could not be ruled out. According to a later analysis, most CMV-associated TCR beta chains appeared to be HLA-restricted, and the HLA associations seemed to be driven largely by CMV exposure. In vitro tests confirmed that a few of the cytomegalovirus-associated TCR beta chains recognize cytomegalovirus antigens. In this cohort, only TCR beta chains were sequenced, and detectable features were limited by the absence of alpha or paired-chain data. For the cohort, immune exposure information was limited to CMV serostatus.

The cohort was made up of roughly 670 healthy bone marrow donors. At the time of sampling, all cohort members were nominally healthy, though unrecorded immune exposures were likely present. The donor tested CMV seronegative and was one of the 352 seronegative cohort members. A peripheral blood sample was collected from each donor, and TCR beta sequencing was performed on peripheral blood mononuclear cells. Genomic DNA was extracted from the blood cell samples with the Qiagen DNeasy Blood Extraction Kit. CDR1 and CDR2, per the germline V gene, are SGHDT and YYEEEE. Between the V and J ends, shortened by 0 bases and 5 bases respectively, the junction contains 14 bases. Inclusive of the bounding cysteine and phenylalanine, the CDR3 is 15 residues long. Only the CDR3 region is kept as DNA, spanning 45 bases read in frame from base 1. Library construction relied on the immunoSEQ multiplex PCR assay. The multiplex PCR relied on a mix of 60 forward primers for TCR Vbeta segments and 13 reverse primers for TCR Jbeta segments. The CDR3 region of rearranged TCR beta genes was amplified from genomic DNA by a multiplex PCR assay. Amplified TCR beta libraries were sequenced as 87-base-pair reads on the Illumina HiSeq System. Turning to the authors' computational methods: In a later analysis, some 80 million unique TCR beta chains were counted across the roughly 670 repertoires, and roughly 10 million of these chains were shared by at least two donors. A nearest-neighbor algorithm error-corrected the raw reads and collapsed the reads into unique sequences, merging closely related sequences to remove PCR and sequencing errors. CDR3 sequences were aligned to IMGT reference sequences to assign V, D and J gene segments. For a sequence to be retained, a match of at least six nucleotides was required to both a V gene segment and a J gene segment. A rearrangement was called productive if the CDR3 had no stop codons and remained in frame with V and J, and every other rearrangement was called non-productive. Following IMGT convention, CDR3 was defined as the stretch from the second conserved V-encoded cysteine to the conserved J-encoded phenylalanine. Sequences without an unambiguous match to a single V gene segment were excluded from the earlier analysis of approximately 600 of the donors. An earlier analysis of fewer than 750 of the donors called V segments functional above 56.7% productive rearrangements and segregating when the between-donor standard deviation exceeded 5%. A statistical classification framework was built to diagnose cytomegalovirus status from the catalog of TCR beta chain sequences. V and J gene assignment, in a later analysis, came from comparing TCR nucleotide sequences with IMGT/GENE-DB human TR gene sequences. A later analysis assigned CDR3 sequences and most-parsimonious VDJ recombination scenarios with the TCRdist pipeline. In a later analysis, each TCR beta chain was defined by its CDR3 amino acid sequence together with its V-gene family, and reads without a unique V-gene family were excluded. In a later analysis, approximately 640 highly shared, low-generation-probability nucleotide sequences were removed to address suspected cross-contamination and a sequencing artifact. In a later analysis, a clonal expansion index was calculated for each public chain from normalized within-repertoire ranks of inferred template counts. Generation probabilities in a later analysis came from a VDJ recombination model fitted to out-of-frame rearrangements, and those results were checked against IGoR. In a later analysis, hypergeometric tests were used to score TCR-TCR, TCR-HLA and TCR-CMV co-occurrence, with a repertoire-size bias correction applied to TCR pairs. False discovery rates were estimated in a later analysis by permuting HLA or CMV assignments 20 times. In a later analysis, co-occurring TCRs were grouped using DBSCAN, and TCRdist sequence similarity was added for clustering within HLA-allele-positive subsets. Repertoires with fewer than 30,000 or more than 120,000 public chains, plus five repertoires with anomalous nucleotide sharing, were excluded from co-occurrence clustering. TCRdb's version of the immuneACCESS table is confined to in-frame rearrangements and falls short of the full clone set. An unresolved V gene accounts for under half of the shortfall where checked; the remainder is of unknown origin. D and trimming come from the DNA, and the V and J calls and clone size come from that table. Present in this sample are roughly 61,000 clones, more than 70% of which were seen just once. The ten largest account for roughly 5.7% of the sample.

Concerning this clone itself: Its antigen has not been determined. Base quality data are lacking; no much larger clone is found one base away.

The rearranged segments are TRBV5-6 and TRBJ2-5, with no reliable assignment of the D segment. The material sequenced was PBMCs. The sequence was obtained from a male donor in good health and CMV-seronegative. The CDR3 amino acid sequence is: CASSLVRAQEETQYF. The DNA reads TGTGCCAGCAGCTTGGTACGAGCCCAAGAGGAGACCCAGTACTTC.